This TCR beta chain was captured in a study of blood T cell repertoires in COVID-19. Overall study: There were acute and convalescent COVID-19 samples, and they came from the United States, Italy and Spain.

Concerning this clone: At the DNA level, this CDR3 is encoded by other sequences in the same sample as well.

Trimming stripped 3 bases from V and 5 bases from J, with 7 bases between. The CDR3 is 11 amino acids. Germline V gives CDR1 SQVTM, CDR2 ANQGSEA. Under the authors' procedure: Amplified reference gene primers provided the basis for estimating nucleated cell counts. Measured with immunoSEQ multiplex PCR; TCRdb has only the in-frame clones, and not every one. Clonal size and the V and J genes are those of that table, whereas D and trimming came from the DNA. The sample contains about 280,000 clones, approximately 85% of which appear only once. Sequencing was carried out using peripheral blood. V gene TRBV29-1 combines with J gene TRBJ1-2, with no clear D. The sequence came from a man aged 50-59 years with active or convalescent COVID-19. CDR3 amino acids: CSVEGRYGYTF. The CDR3, as DNA: TGCAGCGTTGAGGGCCGGTATGGCTACACCTTC. The entire variable domain, with the rest obtained from reference TRBV29-1 and TRBJ1-2, is as follows: SAVISQKPSRDICQRGTSLTIQCQVDSQVTMMFWYRQQPGQSLTLIATANQGSEATYESGFVIDKFPISRPNLTFSTLTVSNMSPEDSSIYLCSVEGRYGYTFGSGTRLTVV.